The 12 T cell receptor beta chains below all came from one sample that was sequenced in a study of blood T cells in healthy people across ages. Combining a sample-barcoded 5' primer with a J-beta primer mix, a second PCR ran for about 7 to 11 cycles. One entry per CDR3 protein results from TCRdb running MiXCR on the 5' RACE reads. There are about 1.7 million distinct CDR3 sequences in the sample; roughly 27% occur only once, and about 8% lies in the top ten. Sequenced: blood. The origin of the receptors is a woman under 40 in good health.

The CDR3 reads CASRLAGNQPQHF. The CDR3 bases are TGTGCCAGCCGCCTGGCGGGCAATCAGCCCCAGCATTTT. The V and J genes are TRBV27 and TRBJ1-5; D not resolved. Germline CDR1 is MNHEY and CDR2 is SMNVEV (reference sequence). V lost 8 bases to trimming and J lost 2 bases, with 10 bases between them. The CDR3 loop spans 13 amino acids.

The chain links TRBV20-1 to TRBJ1-2, with 10 bases matching TRBD1. Germline-derived CDR1 and CDR2 are DFQATT and SNEGSKA (reference sequence). After removal of 8 bases from V and 8 bases from J, the junction contained 11 bases not matched to a gene. This CDR3 spans 13 amino acids. The CDR3 loop is CSTRGGTGDGYTF. CDR3 in DNA: TGCAGTACCCGAGGGGGGACAGGGGACGGCTACACCTTC.

The rearrangement uses TRBV29-1 and TRBJ2-1; TRBD1 aligns across 9 bases. Per germline, CDR1 SQVTM and CDR2 ANQGSEA. The CDR3 sequence is 12 residues long. After removal of 8 bases from V and 10 bases from J, the junction contained 9 bases not matched to a gene. For the CDR3, the DNA is TGCAGCTACGGGACAGGGACCTCCGAGCAGTTCTTC. This gives the protein CSYGTGTSEQFF.

This clonotype was counted many times. This sequence joins TRBV9 and TRBJ2-1; D might be TRBD1 or TRBD2, each matching 5 bases. The ends were cut back, 0 bases at V and 5 bases at J, with 12 bases in the middle. The CDR3 runs to 15 residues. Germline CDR1 reads SGDLS; CDR2 reads YYNGEE. The CDR3 region is CASSVGQGANNEQFF. The CDR3, as DNA: TGTGCCAGCAGCGTAGGGCAGGGAGCTAACAATGAGCAGTTCTTC.

This clonotype was seen more than once but under ten times. J is TRBJ2-2 and V is TRBV7-2; TRBD1 might be the D (5 bases). V lost 5 bases, J lost 3 bases, and 13 bases lay in between. CDR1 and CDR2 from the germline V gene are SGHTA and FQGNSA. The CDR3 contains 15 residues. In nucleotides, the CDR3 is TGTGCCAGCAGCCCCCGACAGCAGTACACCGGGGAGCTGTTTTTT. Its protein is CASSPRQQYTGELFF. Full variable domain (remainder filled in from reference TRBV7-2 and TRBJ2-2): GAGVSQSPSNKVTEKGKDVELRCDPISGHTALYWYRQSLGQGLEFLIYFQGNSAPDKSGLPSDRFSAERTGGSVSTLTIQRTQQEDSAVYLCASSPRQQYTGELFFGEGSRLTVL.

In the case of this clonotype: This may arise from a read error, as a much more abundant clone is one base away. The CDR3 protein is CASSLADVDQKPQHF. The CDR3 DNA is TGTGCCAGCAGCTTAGCCGACGTGGACCAAAAGCCCCAGCATTTT. This sequence joins TRBV7-9 and TRBJ1-5; D remains ambiguous. CDR1 is SEHNR, CDR2 FQNEAQ, per germline (reference sequence). The CDR3 has 15 amino acids. The germline V and J ends were trimmed by 0 bases and 8 bases, with 14 bases remaining between them.

This clonotype was detected only a few times. The chain joins TRBV7-2 to TRBJ2-1, with 8 nucleotides matching TRBD2. Per the germline V gene, CDR1 is SGHTA and CDR2 is FQGNSA. V dropped 5 bases and J dropped 7; count of bases not matched to a gene: 13. CDR3 length: 16 residues. The CDR3 DNA is TGTGCCAGCAGCCCTAGGGGCGGGGCTAGCGGGAATGAGCAGTTCTTC. This translates into CASSPRGGASGNEQFF. Filled out from reference TRBV7-2 and TRBJ2-1, the complete variable domain reads GAGVSQSPSNKVTEKGKDVELRCDPISGHTALYWYRQSLGQGLEFLIYFQGNSAPDKSGLPSDRFSAERTGGSVSTLTIQRTQQEDSAVYLCASSPRGGASGNEQFFGPGTRLTVL.

The rearrangement joins TRBV6-2 or TRBV6-3 to TRBJ2-3; unclear D gene. V was clipped by 6 bases and J by 0 bases, with 10 bases between them. This CDR3 has 14 residues. Germline CDR1 and CDR2: MNHEY and SVGEGT. The CDR3 is CASSPQLSTDTQYF. The CDR3 DNA reads as TGTGCCAGCAGCCCGCAGCTAAGCACAGATACGCAGTATTTT.

In its sample, this clonotype was seen once. With a much larger clone just one base away, this may be a read error. V usage is TRBV29-1 and J usage is TRBJ2-7; D not resolved. Germline V gene sequence: CDR1 SQVTM, CDR2 ANQGSEA. This CDR3 region has 12 residues. The V gene lost 4 bases and the J gene lost 7 bases, with 14 bases spanning the gap. CDR3 sequence: CSVGKVGNEQYF. CDR3 coding DNA: TGCAGCGTTGGGAAGGTGGGAAATGAGCAGTACTTC.

V and J are TRBV3-1 and TRBJ1-4; tentative D call: TRBD1 (6 bases). V was pared by 4 bases and J by 5 bases, with 14 bases between. CDR1 LGHDT and CDR2 YNNKEL come from the germline V gene (reference sequence). The CDR3 totals 15 residues. CDR3 nucleotides: TGTGCCAGCAGCCCACGGACAGAGTTGAATGAAAAACTGTTTTTT. It encodes CASSPRTELNEKLFF.

The chain couples TRBV7-9 to TRBJ1-1; tentatively, D is TRBD1 (6 bases). CDR1 and CDR2 from the germline V gene are SEHNR and FQNEAQ (reference sequence). The CDR3 loop spans 15 amino acids. The germline V and J ends were trimmed by 6 bases and 1 base, with 15 bases remaining between them. Here the CDR3 DNA reads TGTGCCAGCAGACCCGACGGGGGCCCGAACACTGAAGCTTTCTTT. This encodes CASRPDGGPNTEAFF.

This clonotype has only a few counts. Mismatch with germline at one junction end may stem from a read error. The genes are TRBV3-1 and TRBJ2-3; D unresolved. The CDR3 runs to 13 residues. The germline gives CDR1 LGHDT, CDR2 YNNKEL (reference sequence). The CDR3 sequence: CTSSQSGTDTQYF. The CDR3 bases are TGTACCAGCAGCCAATCTGGGACAGATACGCAGTATTTT.